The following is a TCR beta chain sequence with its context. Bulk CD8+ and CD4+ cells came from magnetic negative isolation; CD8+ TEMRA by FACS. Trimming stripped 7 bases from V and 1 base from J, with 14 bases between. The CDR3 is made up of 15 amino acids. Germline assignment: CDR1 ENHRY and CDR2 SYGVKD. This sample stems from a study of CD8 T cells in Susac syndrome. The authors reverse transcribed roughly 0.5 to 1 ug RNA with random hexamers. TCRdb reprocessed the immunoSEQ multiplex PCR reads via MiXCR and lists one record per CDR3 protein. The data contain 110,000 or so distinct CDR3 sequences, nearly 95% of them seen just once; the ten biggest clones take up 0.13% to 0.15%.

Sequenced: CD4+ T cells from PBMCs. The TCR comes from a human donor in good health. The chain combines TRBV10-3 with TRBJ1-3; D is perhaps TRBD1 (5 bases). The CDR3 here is CAINSERGSGNTIYF. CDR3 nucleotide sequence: TGTGCCATCAACTCAGAGAGGGGATCTGGAAACACCATATATTTT.